This T cell receptor (beta chain) was sequenced in a study of T cells in Graves' hyperthyroidism and ophthalmopathy. TCR beta CDR3 sequences were amplified from RNA transcripts. During a first-round RT-PCR of the TCR CDR3, the HTBI primer set was used. Each CDR3 protein gets one entry after TCRdb re-called the multiplex PCR reads with MiXCR. The sample lists a few hundred thousand distinct CDR3 sequences, roughly 46% occurring once. The study enrolled patients aged 18 to 65 with newly diagnosed hyperthyroidism of under 2 months' duration. Whole-study findings and limits: Most thyroid-expanded clonotypes above 0.001 were also found in blood.

Concerning this clonotype: Antigen unknown.

From germline, CDR1 is SGHRS and CDR2 YFSETQ. Trimming removed 4 bases at V and 1 base at J, with 14 bases between. The length of the CDR3 is 15 residues. The clonotype was recovered from a woman aged 18-30 years with Graves' hyperthyroidism. What was sequenced was peripheral blood or thyroid tissue (not recorded which). The V gene is TRBV5-1, the J gene TRBJ2-5; D is perhaps TRBD1 (5 bases). In DNA, the CDR3 is TGCGCCAGCAGCCCACGGACAAGATCCCAAGAGACCCAGTACTTC. Amino acids: CASSPRTRSQETQYF.